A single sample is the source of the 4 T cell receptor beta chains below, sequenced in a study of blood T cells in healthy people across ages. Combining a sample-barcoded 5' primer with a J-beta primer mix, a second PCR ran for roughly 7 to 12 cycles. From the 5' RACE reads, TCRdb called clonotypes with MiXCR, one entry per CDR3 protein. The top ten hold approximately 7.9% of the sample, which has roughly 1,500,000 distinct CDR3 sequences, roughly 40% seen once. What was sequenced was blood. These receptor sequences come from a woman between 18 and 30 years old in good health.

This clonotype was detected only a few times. In DNA, the CDR3 is TGCGCCAGCAGCTTGGTTCCGGTCTATGGCTACACCTTC. Protein sequence: CASSLVPVYGYTF. The rearrangement links TRBV5-1 to TRBJ1-2; D is uncertain. There are 13 residues in the CDR3. CDR1 and CDR2 (germline): SGHRS, YFSETQ. V lost 0 bases and J lost 4, with 7 bases in between. Looking up the rest from reference TRBV5-1 and TRBJ1-2 gives the full variable domain: KAGVTQTPRYLIKTRGQQVTLSCSPISGHRSVSWYQQTPGQGLQFLFEYFSETQRNKGNFPGRFSGRQFSNSRSEMNVSTLELGDSALYLCASSLVPVYGYTFGSGTRLTVV.

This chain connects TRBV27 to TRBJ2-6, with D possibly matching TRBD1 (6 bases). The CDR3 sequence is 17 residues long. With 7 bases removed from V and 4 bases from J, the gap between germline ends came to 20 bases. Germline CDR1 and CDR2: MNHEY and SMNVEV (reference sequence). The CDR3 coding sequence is TGTGCCAGCACCTCGCGGCAGCAGGGGTCGGGGGCCAACGTCCTGACTTTC. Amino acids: CASTSRQQGSGANVLTF.

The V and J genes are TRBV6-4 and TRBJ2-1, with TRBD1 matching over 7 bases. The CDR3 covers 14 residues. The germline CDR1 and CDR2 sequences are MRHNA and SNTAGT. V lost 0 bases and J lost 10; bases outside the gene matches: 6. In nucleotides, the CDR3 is TGTGCCAGCAGTGACTCGAAGGGGGCAGGGGAGCAGTTCTTC. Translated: CASSDSKGAGEQFF.

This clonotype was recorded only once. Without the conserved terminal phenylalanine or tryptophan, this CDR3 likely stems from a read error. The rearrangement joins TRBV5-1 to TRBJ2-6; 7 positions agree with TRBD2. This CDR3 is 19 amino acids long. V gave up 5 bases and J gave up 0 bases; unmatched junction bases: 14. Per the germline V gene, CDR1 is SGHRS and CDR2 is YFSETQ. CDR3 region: CASSNDYVAGISGANVLTI. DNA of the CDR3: TGCGCCAGCAGTAATGACTACGTAGCGGGCATCTCTGGGGCCAACGTCCTGACTATC.